These T cell receptor beta chains were read from a single sample in a study of cytomegalovirus exposure and HLA in healthy donors. Only in-frame clones appear in the TCRdb table, and some are missing; sequencing was by immunoSEQ multiplex PCR. The data hold around 280,000 clones, with roughly 90% observed a single time. Specimen: PBMCs. These receptors came from a woman in her late teens or twenties in good health and CMV-seronegative. Both conserved end residues are part of each CDR3. Each record gives: J gene, V gene, D gene, CDR3 protein, CDR3 DNA. A D gene is named only where the DNA matches it firmly.

TRBJ2-7	TRBV4-1	TRBD2	CASSPLSGGIYEQYF	TGCGCCAGCAGCCCCCTTAGCGGGGGGATATACGAGCAGTACTTC
TRBJ2-7	TRBV5-1	NA	CASSFEVGSYEQYF	TGCGCCAGCAGCTTCGAGGTAGGCTCCTACGAGCAGTACTTC
TRBJ2-3	TRBV5-1	NA	CASSLAGGYRDTQYF	TGCGCCAGCAGCTTGGCGGGGGGCTATCGAGATACGCAGTATTTT
TRBJ2-5	TRBV5-4	TRBD2	CASSSTWTSGGETQYF	TGTGCCAGCAGCTCCACCTGGACTAGCGGGGGGGAGACCCAGTACTTC
TRBJ2-1	TRBV5-1	NA	CASSLAEGDYNEQFF	TGCGCCAGCAGCTTGGCCGAGGGGGACTACAATGAGCAGTTCTTC
TRBJ1-6	TRBV30	NA	CAWSDRGYTYNSPLHF	TGTGCCTGGAGTGATAGGGGTTATACTTATAATTCACCCCTCCACTTT
TRBJ2-7	TRBV4-2	TRBD2	CASSQDAASGPYEQYF	TGTGCCAGCAGCCAAGATGCGGCTAGCGGCCCCTACGAGCAGTACTTC
TRBJ1-1	TRBV5-1	NA	CASSLIFRGAMNTEAFF	TGCGCCAGCAGCTTGATTTTCAGGGGTGCCATGAACACTGAAGCTTTCTTT
TRBJ2-3	TRBV29-1	TRBD1	CSVDRGTGTTDTQYF	TGCAGCGTTGATAGGGGGACAGGGACCACAGATACGCAGTATTTT
TRBJ1-1	TRBV29-1	NA	CSVEGGENTEAFF	TGCAGCGTTGAAGGGGGGGAGAACACTGAAGCTTTCTTT
TRBJ2-7	TRBV6-1	NA	CASSDRVQGEQYF	TGTGCCAGCAGTGATAGGGTTCAGGGCGAGCAGTACTTC
TRBJ1-6	TRBV19	NA	CASKDTLSSYNSPLHF	TGTGCCAGTAAGGACACCTTGAGCTCCTATAATTCACCCCTCCACTTT
TRBJ2-1	TRBV5-1	NA	CASSLSFNEQFF	TGCGCCAGCAGCTTGTCTTTCAATGAGCAGTTCTTC
TRBJ2-3	TRBV5-6	NA	CASRFRGFTDTQYF	TGTGCCAGCAGATTCAGGGGCTTCACAGATACGCAGTATTTT
TRBJ1-1	TRBV4-1	NA	CASSQDVRSNTEAFF	TGCGCCAGCAGCCAAGACGTCCGCAGTAACACTGAAGCTTTCTTT
TRBJ2-6	TRBV4-1	TRBD1	CASSLQGGDRTTPRGANVLTF	TGCGCCAGCAGCCTACAGGGTGGGGACAGAACTACACCTAGAGGGGCCAACGTCCTGACTTTC
TRBJ2-3	TRBV6-4	TRBD2	CASSEGGGAADTQYF	TGTGCCAGCAGTGAAGGCGGGGGGGCGGCAGATACGCAGTATTTT